One and the same sample provided the 17 T cell receptor beta chains below, sequenced in a study of response to subunit inactivated influenza vaccine. TCRdb fed the RT-PCR reads into MiXCR, producing one record per CDR3 protein. The sample lists around 320,000 distinct CDR3 sequences, 20% to 25% occurring once. This specimen was PBMCs from blood, taken around 22 months after vaccination. The receptors derive from a man aged 45 to 70 who received an inactivated influenza vaccine.

At least ten counts were recorded for this clonotype. This rearrangement joins TRBV6-2 or TRBV6-3 to TRBJ1-3, with D hard to call. Trimming removed 2 bases from V and 0 bases from J, with 8 bases in between. Germline V gene lookup returns CDR1 MNHEY and CDR2 SVGEGT. This CDR3 comprises 15 residues. CDR3 loop: CASSYGRSSGNTIYF. In DNA form, the CDR3 reads TGTGCCAGCAGTTACGGGCGGAGCTCTGGAAACACCATATATTTT.

This sequence joins TRBV9 and TRBJ2-2; 7 bases match TRBD2. V was clipped by 6 bases and J by 2 bases; unmatched bases: 4. CDR1 and CDR2 (germline): SGDLS, YYNGEE. The CDR3 loop spans 14 amino acids. The CDR3 DNA sequence: TGTGCCAGCATGGCGGGGGTCAACACCGGGGAGCTGTTTTTT. It is translated as CASMAGVNTGELFF.

This sequence joins TRBV20-1 and TRBJ2-3, with D possibly called TRBD1 or TRBD2 (5 bases each). The CDR3 runs 15 residues. Between the trimmed V and J ends, which lost 5 bases and 4 bases, there was a span of 19 bases. In germline, CDR1 is DFQATT, CDR2 SNEGSKA (reference sequence). The CDR3 protein is CSAGMRRLGADTQYF. CDR3 bases: TGCAGTGCTGGGATGAGAAGGTTGGGGGCAGATACGCAGTATTTT.

This chain links TRBV7-2 with TRBJ2-1; 7 nucleotides line up with TRBD2. Unmatched junction bases numbered 2, after V lost 0 bases and J lost 12 bases. This CDR3 spans 12 amino acids. Per the germline V gene, CDR1 is SGHTA and CDR2 is FQGNSA. CDR3 loop: CASSLAGGRQFF. The CDR3 DNA follows: TGTGCCAGCAGCTTAGCCGGCGGGAGGCAGTTCTTC.

The sample holds a few counts of this clonotype. This chain joins TRBV12-3 or TRBV12-4 and TRBJ1-2, with 7 bases that match TRBD1. Trimming removed 6 bases from V and 6 bases from J; junction bases left unmatched: 16. This CDR3 contains 16 residues. The CDR3 loop is CASSAGGTGTRDGYTF. CDR3 DNA sequence: TGTGCCAGCAGCGCAGGGGGTACCGGGACACGGGATGGCTACACCTTC.

This clonotype was counted at least ten times. V is TRBV7-3 and J is TRBJ2-2; unclear D gene. The CDR3 runs to 11 residues. V was cut by 1 base and J by 7 bases, with 1 base left in between. Germline lookup yields CDR1 SGHTA and CDR2 FQGTGA. The CDR3, as DNA: TGTGCCAGCAGCTTAAACGGGGAGCTGTTTTTT. This gives the protein CASSLNGELFF.

V gene TRBV20-1 combines with J gene TRBJ1-6; the D gene is possibly TRBD1 (6 bases). Germline-derived CDR1 and CDR2 are DFQATT and SNEGSKA (reference sequence). The CDR3 has 15 amino acids. The germline V and J ends were trimmed by 5 bases and 7 bases, with 18 bases remaining between them. The CDR3 DNA reads as TGCAGTGCTTCACACAAACAGGGAAGCAATTCACCCCTCCACTTT. This codes for CSASHKQGSNSPLHF.

Only a few counts were recorded for this clonotype. This chain joins TRBV6-2 or TRBV6-3 and TRBJ2-7, with TRBD2 as a possible D gene (6 bases). CDR1 and CDR2 from the germline V gene are MNHEY and SVGEGT. The CDR3 runs to 12 residues. V dropped 0 bases and J dropped 7 bases, with 7 bases sitting between them. The CDR3, as DNA: TGTGCCAGCAGTTACTCGGCGGGGGAGCAGTACTTC. Translated: CASSYSAGEQYF.

The chain combines TRBV10-3 with TRBJ2-3; D ambiguous. CDR1 ENHRY and CDR2 SYGVKD come from the germline V gene. The CDR3 loop spans 13 amino acids. Trimming left V 7 bases short and J 1 base short, with 9 bases between. The CDR3 DNA follows: TGTGCCATCACTGTCCAGGGCACAGATACGCAGTATTTT. This codes for CAITVQGTDTQYF.

This clonotype has more than one count but fewer than ten. CDR3 coding DNA: TGCGCCAGCAGCTTCGGACAGGGAGTACGAGGCGAGCAGTACTTC. Translating it yields CASSFGQGVRGEQYF. V and J are TRBV5-1 and TRBJ2-7, with 8 bases identical to TRBD1. Per the germline V gene, CDR1 is SGHRS and CDR2 is YFSETQ. Trimming removed 2 bases from V and 6 bases from J; junction bases left unmatched: 10. This CDR3 has 15 amino acids.

This clonotype has just one count. The J gene is TRBJ2-3, the V gene TRBV5-1; no clear D gene. This CDR3 comprises 14 residues. V lost 4 bases and J 5 bases, leaving 14 bases between the germline ends. Germline CDR1 and CDR2: SGHRS and YFSETQ. As DNA, the CDR3 is TGCGCCAGCAGCCATGGCACCGCCCGAGATACGCAGTATTTT. This translates into CASSHGTARDTQYF.

The chain combines TRBV20-1 with TRBJ1-1; maybe TRBD1 (6 bases). V lost 3 bases and J 1 base, leaving 18 bases between the germline ends. Germline CDR1 and CDR2: DFQATT and SNEGSKA (reference sequence). The CDR3 spans 16 residues. CDR3: CSASQTTGHKNTEAFF. The CDR3 coding sequence is TGCAGTGCTAGTCAGACGACGGGACACAAGAACACTGAAGCTTTCTTT.

The chain employs TRBV11-2 and TRBJ2-7; TRBD2 agrees at 8 bases. CDR1 and CDR2 from the germline V gene are SGHAT and FQNNGV. V gave up 4 bases and J gave up 7 bases; unmatched junction bases: 12. This CDR3 has 15 residues. CDR3 bases: TGTGCCAGCAGCTCGCTAGCGGGCCGCCCCCAAGAGCAGTACTTC. Encoded protein: CASSSLAGRPQEQYF.

This clonotype has ten or more counts. The chain links TRBV7-9 to TRBJ2-1; D tentatively fits TRBD1 or TRBD2 (5 bases each). The CDR3 loop spans 14 amino acids. V lost 4 bases and J lost 6, with 13 bases in between. Germline values: CDR1 SEHNR, CDR2 FQNEAQ (reference sequence). The CDR3 bases are TGTGCCAGCAGCTCGGGGACGTCCCGCAATGAGCAGTTCTTC. Amino acids: CASSSGTSRNEQFF.

This clonotype was counted many times. The chain joins TRBV20-1 to TRBJ1-4; tentative D call: TRBD1 (6 bases). This CDR3 is built from 14 residues. Trimming left V 4 bases short and J 0 bases short, with 9 bases between. Germline lookup yields CDR1 DFQATT and CDR2 SNEGSKA (reference sequence). Here the CDR3 reads CSATGQPTNEKLFF. For the CDR3, the DNA is TGCAGTGCTACAGGACAGCCAACTAATGAAAAACTGTTTTTT.

This sequence joins TRBV20-1 and TRBJ2-3, with D tentatively TRBD1 (5 bases). Trimming removed 3 bases at V and 0 bases at J, with 7 bases between. The CDR3 length is 13 residues. CDR1 and CDR2 (germline): DFQATT, SNEGSKA (reference sequence). The CDR3 spells CSASRQSTDTQYF. In nucleotides, the CDR3 is TGCAGTGCTAGTCGACAGAGCACAGATACGCAGTATTTT.

The genes are TRBV15 and TRBJ1-4; perhaps TRBD1 as D (5 bases). This CDR3 comprises 17 residues. Germline-derived CDR1 and CDR2 are LNHNV and YYDKDF (reference sequence). The V gene lost 1 base and the J gene lost 1 base, with 13 bases spanning the gap. The CDR3 nucleotides are TGTGCCACCAGCAGAGGAGCGGGTCAGGGAACTAATGAAAAACTGTTTTTT. Its translation: CATSRGAGQGTNEKLFF. The full variable domain, rest sourced from reference TRBV15 and TRBJ1-4, is DAMVIQNPRYQVTQFGKPVTLSCSQTLNHNVMYWYQQKSSQAPKLLFHYYDKDFNNEADTPDNFQSRRPNTSFCFLDIRSPGLGDTAMYLCATSRGAGQGTNEKLFFGSGTQLSVL.